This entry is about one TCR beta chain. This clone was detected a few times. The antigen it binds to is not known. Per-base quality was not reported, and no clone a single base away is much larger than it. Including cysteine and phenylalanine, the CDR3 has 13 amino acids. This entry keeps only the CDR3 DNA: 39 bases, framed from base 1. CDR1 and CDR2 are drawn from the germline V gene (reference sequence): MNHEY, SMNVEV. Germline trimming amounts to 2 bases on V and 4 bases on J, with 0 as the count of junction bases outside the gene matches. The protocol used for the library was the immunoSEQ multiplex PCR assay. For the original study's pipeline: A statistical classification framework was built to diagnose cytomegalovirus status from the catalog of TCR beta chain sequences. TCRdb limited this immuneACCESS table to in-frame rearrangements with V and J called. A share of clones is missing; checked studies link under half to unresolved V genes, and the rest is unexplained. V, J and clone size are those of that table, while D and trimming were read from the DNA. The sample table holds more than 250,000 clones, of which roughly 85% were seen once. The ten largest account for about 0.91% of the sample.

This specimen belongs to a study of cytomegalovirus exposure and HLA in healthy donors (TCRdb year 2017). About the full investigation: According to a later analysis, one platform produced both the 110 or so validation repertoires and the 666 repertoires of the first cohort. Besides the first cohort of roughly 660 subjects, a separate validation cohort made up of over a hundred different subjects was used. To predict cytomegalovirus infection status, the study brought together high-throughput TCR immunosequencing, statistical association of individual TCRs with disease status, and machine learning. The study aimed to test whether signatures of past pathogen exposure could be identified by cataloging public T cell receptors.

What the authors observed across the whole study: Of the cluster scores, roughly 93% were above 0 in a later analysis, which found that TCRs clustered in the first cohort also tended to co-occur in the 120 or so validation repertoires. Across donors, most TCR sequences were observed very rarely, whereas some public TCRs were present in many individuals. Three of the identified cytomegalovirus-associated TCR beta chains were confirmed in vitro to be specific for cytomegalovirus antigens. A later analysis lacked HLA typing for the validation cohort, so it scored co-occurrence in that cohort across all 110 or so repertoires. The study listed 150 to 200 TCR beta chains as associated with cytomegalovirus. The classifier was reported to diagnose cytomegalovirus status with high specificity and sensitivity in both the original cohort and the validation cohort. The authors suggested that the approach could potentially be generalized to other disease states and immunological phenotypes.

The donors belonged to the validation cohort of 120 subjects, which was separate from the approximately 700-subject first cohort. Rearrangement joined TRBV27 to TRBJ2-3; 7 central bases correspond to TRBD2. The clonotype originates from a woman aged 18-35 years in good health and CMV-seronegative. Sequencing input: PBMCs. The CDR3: CASSLGLADTQYF. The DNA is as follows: TGTGCCAGCAGTTTAGGACTAGCAGATACGCAGTATTTT.